This TCR beta chain was retrieved from a study of glioma-infiltrating T cells. Germline-derived CDR1 and CDR2 are MNHEY and SVGEGT. CDR3 length: 16 amino acids. The germline V and J ends were trimmed by 6 bases and 5 bases, with 20 bases remaining between them. Using RNA template, CDR3s of TCR alpha and beta were amplified with iRepertoire arm-PCR. Tissue mRNA or PBMC total RNA, about 90-400 ng, went into one-step reverse transcription and amplification. TCRdb redid the calling of the multiplex PCR reads with MiXCR, one entry per CDR3 protein. The sample lists approximately 18,000 distinct CDR3 sequences, 58% occurring once.

Sequenced: glioma tissue, nonneoplastic brain tissue, or PBMCs (not recorded which). The chain recombines TRBV6-2 or TRBV6-3 with TRBJ2-1, with D unclear. This TCR was sampled from a human donor with low-grade glioma or glioblastoma, undergoing nonglioma brain surgery, or in good health (not recorded which). In DNA form, the CDR3 reads TGTGCCAGCAGCCCCGCACGATGGACCGAAAACAATGAGCAGTTCTTC. Residues: CASSPARWTENNEQFF.